This paragraph reports one T cell receptor beta chain. What antigen it recognizes has not been identified. No much larger clonotype is one base removed from it; base qualities were not supplied. Ficoll-Paque density gradient centrifugation was used to isolate PBMCs. The data were taken from a study of T-cell memory formation after mild COVID-19 (dated by TCRdb to 2020 to 2023). Describing the broader study: TCR sequence clusters from the two donors were found to be largely donor specific. Two young, previously healthy adult volunteers made up the cohort, one male and one female. T-cell clones expanding and contracting after mild COVID-19 in two donors were tracked by longitudinal TCRalpha and TCRbeta repertoire sequencing. Overall study outcomes, separate from this receptor: Only two mild cases were covered by the study, and larger cohorts that include severe cases with pre-infection samples were considered necessary. Some responding clones were found in pre-infection memory, which suggests that pre-existing cross-reactive memory T cells took part in the SARS-CoV-2 response. Balanced CD4/CD8 phenotypes were observed for clones contracting from day 15 to 85, whereas a bias towards CD4+ was observed for a second wave of clones expanding from day 15 to 37. SARS-CoV-2 specificity of the second-wave clones peaking on day 37 was not confirmed. Contracting CD4+ clones were located mainly in the CM and EM memory subsets, whereas CD8+ clones were found to be enriched in EMRA.

This sample was sequenced with an Illumina NovaSeq 6000. TCRalpha and TCRbeta cDNA libraries were constructed by 5'RACE with constant-segment primers, with sample barcodes and unique molecular identifiers being introduced. RNA was extracted from every sample with Trizol reagent. The libraries were amplified in two PCR steps, and the second step added a second sample barcode and Illumina TruSeq adapters. Sequencing of the libraries was done on an Illumina NovaSeq, producing 2 x 150 bp paired-end reads. Per the authors' processing: Reads were demultiplexed and collapsed into UMI-guided consensus sequences with migec v1.2.7. With mixcr v2.1.11, UMI consensuses were aligned to TRA and TRB V and J templates and assembled into clonotypes. A clonotype was counted as expanded or contracted only when both edgeR and NoisET called the clonotype significant, with the noise models trained on biological replicates. For edgeR calls, a false discovery rate-adjusted p below 0.01 and a log2 fold-change threshold of 1 were applied. As an exploratory analysis of dynamics, PCA with hierarchical clustering was applied to max-normalized trajectories of the 1000 most abundant clonotypes. Separately sequenced CD4+ and CD8+ repertoires were used to assign a CD4 or CD8 phenotype to each responding clone. In-frame beta chains were kept once TCRdb had trimmed the public reads at Q25 with fastp and called clones with MiXCR. Each entry is one CDR3 protein sequence, shown with its most common DNA and genes. The V and J calls here are based on TCRdb, not the publication. This sample holds about 350,000 distinct CDR3 sequences; 20% to 25% were observed only once. Around 20% of the sample is held by the ten biggest clonotypes.

This TCR came from a man between 18 and 29 years old who had mild COVID-19 (a few samples of this study predate the infection). The sample titles of this study are shuffled in the database, so cell type and time point are left out; the donor was told from shared clones. The sample was PBMCs or a T cell subset sorted from them (not recorded which).

The CDR3 region: CARAGLEESPLHF. Here is the DNA: TGTGCCAGGGCGGGACTTGAGGAATCACCCCTCCACTTT. The receptor chain draws on TRBV7-3 and TRBJ1-6; a tentative D call is TRBD1 (5 bases match). V drops 9 bases and J drops 10 bases, leaving 16 bases in between. Reading the germline V gene gives CDR1 SGHTA and CDR2 FQGTGA. The CDR3 holds 13 amino acids from the cysteine to the phenylalanine. The only DNA kept is the CDR3, 39 bases in frame from the first base.